The 7 T cell receptor beta chains in this list originate from one sample, sequenced in a study of shared T cell receptors in the human thymus. Sequencing was performed with immunoSEQ multiplex PCR; in TCRdb, only in-frame clones are kept and a portion is missing. The sample consists of some 700,000 clones, approximately 83% of them appearing once. The sample was also linked to a second study, of human thymus T cells.

Sequencing was performed on thymocytes. The source is a girl under three years old with a congenital heart defect.

On this clone itself: Different DNA sequences within this sample yield the same CDR3. V is TRBV2 and J is TRBJ1-1; D is perhaps TRBD1 (5 bases). There are 13 residues in the CDR3. Germline loops: CDR1 SNHLY, CDR2 FYNNEI. Trimming stripped 3 bases from V and 1 base from J, with 6 bases between. CDR3 nucleotide sequence: TGTGCCAGCAGTGACGGGGGGAACACTGAAGCTTTCTTT. This gives the protein CASSDGGNTEAFF.

The V call is TRBV28, the J call TRBJ1-5; 8 bases are shared with TRBD1. Trimming at V came to 5 bases and at J to 0 bases, leaving 21 bases not matched to a gene. CDR1 is MDHEN, CDR2 SYDVKM, per germline. There are 21 residues in the CDR3. The CDR3, as DNA: TGTGCCAGCAGTGGAACGGGTCCGACAGGGGATGAGGGTTATAGCAATCAGCCCCAGCATTTT. Encoded protein: CASSGTGPTGDEGYSNQPQHF.

The rearrangement uses TRBV5-1 and TRBJ2-3, with TRBD1 matching 9 bases. Trimming cost V 6 bases and J 3 bases; bases outside gene matches: 8. This CDR3 is built from 15 residues. Germline CDR1 reads SGHRS; CDR2 reads YFSETQ. CDR3 residues: CASKNTGGRTDTQYF. The CDR3 nucleotides read TGCGCCAGCAAAAATACAGGGGGCAGGACAGATACGCAGTATTTT.

The chain links TRBV7-9 to TRBJ2-5; 7 bases fit TRBD1. V lost 4 bases and J lost 1; bases outside the gene matches: 0. Germline CDR1 SEHNR, CDR2 FQNEAQ (reference sequence). This CDR3 has 13 amino acids. CDR3 DNA: TGTGCCAGCAGCTGGACAGGCCAAGAGACCCAGTACTTC. Translating it yields CASSWTGQETQYF.

The chain has TRBV6-1 and TRBJ2-2; a possible D gene is TRBD2 (6 bases). Trimming shortened V by 7 bases and J by 2 bases, and 14 bases separated the two germline ends. This CDR3 spans 15 amino acids. Germline values: CDR1 MNHNS, CDR2 SASEGT. The CDR3, as DNA: TGTGCCAGCACCCCTCCGGGGGAAAACACCGGGGAGCTGTTTTTT. This codes for CASTPPGENTGELFF.

This chain connects TRBV7-9 to TRBJ2-7, with 7 bases fitting TRBD1. This CDR3 has 13 amino acids. After removal of 5 bases from V and 2 bases from J, the junction contained 3 bases not matched to a gene. Germline lookup yields CDR1 SEHNR and CDR2 FQNEAQ (reference sequence). CDR3 in amino acids: CASSPDRTYEQYF. For the CDR3, the DNA is TGTGCCAGCAGCCCGGACAGGACCTACGAGCAGTACTTC.

The genes are TRBV4-1 and TRBJ1-2; a weak D match, TRBD1 (5 bases). V was cut by 0 bases and J by 5 bases, with 22 bases left in between. CDR3 length equals 18 residues. CDR1 MGHRA and CDR2 YSYEKL come from the germline V gene. CDR3 amino acids: CASSQDPERRALGYGYTF. The CDR3, as DNA: TGCGCCAGCAGCCAAGATCCTGAACGCAGGGCTCTGGGGTATGGCTACACCTTC.